Below are 32 T cell receptor beta chains sequenced from a single sample in a study of coeliac disease. Clones were read by immunoSEQ multiplex PCR, and TCRdb kept only the in-frame ones, dropping some. In the table there are approximately 4,300 clones, more than 50% of which are singletons. The specimen sequenced was intraepithelial lymphocytes from the gut. These receptors were obtained from a human donor with active celiac disease.

This clone has just one count. A read error may produce the germline difference seen at one junction end. This chain uses TRBV7-7 with TRBJ2-3; D call uncertain. In germline, CDR1 is SSHAT, CDR2 FNYEAQ (reference sequence). The CDR3 has 14 amino acids. The CDR3 loop reads CASSLIANTDTQYF. The CDR3 nucleotides read TGTGCTAGCAGCTTAATTGCGAACACAGATACGCAGTATTTT.

The J gene is TRBJ2-3, the V gene TRBV28; 12 bases agree with TRBD2. Germline trimming cut 2 bases from V and 3 bases from J; bases unmatched to any gene: 9. This CDR3 comprises 18 residues. Germline V lookup: CDR1 MDHEN, CDR2 SYDVKM. The CDR3, as DNA: TGTGCCAGCAGTTTAGGCCTAGCGGGAGGGGGAAGGACAGATACGCAGTATTTT. Translation gives CASSLGLAGGGRTDTQYF.

CDR3 protein: CASSLTGKQPQHF. In DNA form, the CDR3 reads TGCGCCAGCAGCTTGACAGGGAAGCAGCCCCAGCATTTT. The gene calls are TRBV5-1 and TRBJ1-5, with D maybe TRBD1 (6 bases). CDR1 is SGHRS, CDR2 YFSETQ, per germline. With 1 base removed from V and 7 bases from J, the gap between germline ends came to 9 bases. The CDR3 has 13 amino acids.

By sample share, this clone is medium-sized. The gene calls are TRBV9 and TRBJ2-2; 7 bases map to TRBD2. V lost 2 bases, J lost 1 base, and 2 bases stayed unmatched. This CDR3 region has 15 residues. CDR1 SGDLS and CDR2 YYNGEE come from the germline V gene. The CDR3 loop is CASSVAGVNTGELFF. Written as DNA, the CDR3 is TGTGCCAGCAGCGTCGCGGGAGTGAACACCGGGGAGCTGTTTTTT. Complete variable domain (other parts from reference TRBV9 and TRBJ2-2): DSGVTQTPKHLITATGQRVTLRCSPRSGDLSVYWYQQSLDQGLQFLIQYYNGEERAKGNILERFSAQQFPDLHSELNLSSLELGDSALYFCASSVAGVNTGELFFGEGSRLTVL.

This clone was counted a few times. The chain couples TRBV7-9 to TRBJ2-7, with D hard to call. V gave up 1 base and J gave up 0 bases, with 13 bases separating them. This CDR3 has 16 amino acids. Germline V lookup: CDR1 SEHNR, CDR2 FQNEAQ (reference sequence). CDR3 sequence: CASSLGLYSYSYEQYF. CDR3 coding DNA: TGTGCCAGCAGCTTAGGTCTTTACAGCTACTCCTACGAGCAGTACTTC.

The table lists this clone with a few counts. The chain uses TRBV6-1 and TRBJ2-7, with 9 bases aligning to TRBD2. V gave up 5 bases and J gave up 3 bases; unmatched junction bases: 8. This CDR3 spans 15 amino acids. Germline V gene data show CDR1 as MNHNS and CDR2 as SASEGT. CDR3 residues: CASSPRLAANYEQYF. The CDR3 DNA is TGTGCCAGCAGTCCGCGACTAGCGGCGAACTACGAGCAGTACTTC.

This chain connects TRBV9 to TRBJ2-1; the match to TRBD2 covers 8 bases. The trim removed 3 bases at V and 7 bases at J, leaving 6 bases unmatched. The length of the CDR3 is 14 residues. Germline V gene lookup returns CDR1 SGDLS and CDR2 YYNGEE. In nucleotides, the CDR3 is TGTGCCAGCAGCGCTTTAGCGGGATTGAATGAGCAGTTCTTC. This encodes CASSALAGLNEQFF.

This clone was counted once. The rearrangement links TRBV28 to TRBJ2-7; 8 nucleotides align to TRBD1. Germline V CDR1 and CDR2: MDHEN, SYDVKM. V shed 2 bases and J 2 bases; nucleotides not matched to a gene: 8. CDR3 size: 16 residues. The CDR3, as DNA: TGTGCCAGCAGTTTACTGGGGGCAGGGGGCCCCTACGAGCAGTACTTC. This sequence encodes CASSLLGAGGPYEQYF.

CDR3 in amino acids: CASSHGGNTEAFF. The DNA of the CDR3 is TGTGCCAGCAGCCACGGGGGGAACACTGAAGCTTTCTTT. The V call is TRBV5-4, the J call TRBJ1-1; perhaps TRBD1 as D (5 bases). V dropped 4 bases and J dropped 1 base, with 8 bases sitting between them. The germline gives CDR1 SGHNT, CDR2 YYREEE (reference sequence). The CDR3 is 13 amino acids.

The chain employs TRBV5-6 and TRBJ1-2; 7 nucleotides line up with TRBD1. V shed 6 bases and J 6 bases; nucleotides not matched to a gene: 8. The germline V gene has CDR1 SGHDT and CDR2 YYEEEE. The CDR3 totals 13 residues. CDR3 sequence (DNA): TGTGCCAGCACCGAAACAGGGGCAGATGGCTACACCTTC. Translated, it gives CASTETGADGYTF.

The chain is built from TRBV5-4 and TRBJ2-7; D possibly corresponds to TRBD2 (7 bases). Between the trimmed V and J ends, which lost 4 bases and 2 bases, there was a span of 16 bases. CDR3 length equals 15 residues. Germline-derived CDR1 and CDR2 are SGHNT and YYREEE (reference sequence). CDR3 region: CASSLVSGGAYEQYF. The CDR3 DNA is TGTGCCAGCAGCCTCGTATCGGGGGGCGCCTACGAGCAGTACTTC.

The rearrangement links TRBV4-1 to TRBJ1-5, with D possibly being TRBD1 (5 bases). From germline, CDR1 is MGHRA and CDR2 YSYEKL. Trimming pared 6 bases from V and 6 bases from J, leaving 18 bases between. The CDR3 consists of 15 residues. The CDR3 loop is CASSSHRLEVQPQHF. For the CDR3, the DNA is TGCGCCAGCAGTTCTCACAGGCTTGAGGTTCAGCCCCAGCATTTT.

Only one count was recorded for this clone. V gene TRBV7-2 combines with J gene TRBJ2-3; the match to TRBD2 covers 7 bases. This CDR3 comprises 14 residues. J gave up 6 bases and V 5 bases, and 8 bases lay outside the gene matches. Per germline, CDR1 SGHTA and CDR2 FQGNSA. The chain's CDR3 is CASSRLGLGDTQYF. CDR3 nucleotides: TGTGCCAGCAGCCGACTCGGACTAGGGGATACGCAGTATTTT.

Of note for this clone: A far larger clone is only one base removed, so a read error is likely. This chain uses TRBV27 with TRBJ2-2, with a weak D call TRBD2 (6 bases). CDR3 size: 15 residues. V lost 4 bases and J lost 6, with 15 bases in between. The V gene's germline CDR1 is MNHEY and CDR2 SMNVEV (reference sequence). CDR3 residues: CASSWRGLSSGELFF. CDR3 nucleotide sequence: TGTGCCAGCAGTTGGAGGGGACTGAGCTCCGGGGAGCTGTTTTTT.

The chain uses TRBV18 and TRBJ2-7; 8 bases are a match to TRBD2. The V and J ends lost 5 bases and 1 base, in that order; junction bases with no gene match: 7. Per the germline V gene, CDR1 is KGHSH and CDR2 is LQKENI. The CDR3 length is 15 residues. CDR3 residues: CASSIGSGGSYEQYF. DNA for the CDR3: TGTGCCAGCTCAATTGGGAGCGGGGGTTCCTACGAGCAGTACTTC. The whole variable domain, filled in from reference TRBV18 and TRBJ2-7, reads NAGVMQNPRHLVRRRGQEARLRCSPMKGHSHVYWYRQLPEEGLKFMVYLQKENIIDESGMPKERFSAEFPKEGPSILRIQQVVRGDSAAYFCASSIGSGGSYEQYFGPGTRLTVT.

This sequence joins TRBV6-5 and TRBJ2-5; TRBD1 matches at 10 bases. V shed 4 bases and J 5 bases; nucleotides not matched to a gene: 7. Per the germline V gene, CDR1 is MNHEY and CDR2 is SVGAGI. The CDR3 sequence is 15 residues long. CDR3 in amino acids: CASSSGTGAGETQYF. The CDR3 nucleotides read TGTGCCAGCAGTTCCGGGACAGGGGCCGGGGAGACCCAGTACTTC.

This chain joins TRBV10-3 and TRBJ2-4; TRBD2 matches 8 bases. V shed 5 bases and J 5 bases; nucleotides not matched to a gene: 5. The CDR3 extends over 14 amino acids. Germline V gene data show CDR1 as ENHRY and CDR2 as SYGVKD. CDR3 bases: TGTGCCATCAGTACCGGGACTAGAGAAAACATTCAGTACTTC. It specifies CAISTGTRENIQYF.

The rearrangement links TRBV6-1 to TRBJ2-1; TRBD2 is a possible D gene (6 bases). Per germline, CDR1 MNHNS and CDR2 SASEGT. Trimming stripped 5 bases from V and 3 bases from J, with 8 bases between. CDR3 length: 13 amino acids. CDR3 amino acids: CASSIADYNEQFF. The CDR3 DNA is TGTGCCAGCAGTATAGCGGACTACAATGAGCAGTTCTTC.

The V call is TRBV28, the J call TRBJ1-4; D call uncertain. Germline-derived CDR1 and CDR2 are MDHEN and SYDVKM. The CDR3 contains 14 residues. V was cut by 2 bases and J by 8 bases, with 12 bases left in between. CDR3 coding DNA: TGTGCCAGCAGTTTAGCTAATTCGGGGGAAAAACTGTTTTTT. Residues: CASSLANSGEKLFF.

This sequence joins TRBV4-2 and TRBJ2-7, with 7 bases that match TRBD2. V lost 1 base and J lost 2; bases outside the gene matches: 5. The CDR3 runs 15 residues. Germline V CDR1 and CDR2: LGHNA, YNFKEQ. The CDR3 sequence is CASSQALAVTYEQYF. In DNA, the CDR3 is TGTGCCAGCAGCCAAGCGCTAGCGGTCACCTACGAGCAGTACTTC.

This clone has just a few counts. The chain combines TRBV7-9 with TRBJ2-3, with D hard to call. Germline V gives CDR1 SEHNR, CDR2 FQNEAQ (reference sequence). CDR3 size: 12 residues. The ends were cut back, 4 bases at V and 6 bases at J, with 8 bases in the middle. The CDR3 reads CASSSLVDTQYF. CDR3 DNA sequence: TGTGCCAGCAGCTCCCTCGTGGATACGCAGTATTTT. The complete variable domain, with remaining parts taken from reference TRBV7-9 and TRBJ2-3, reads DTGVSQNPRHKITKRGQNVTFRCDPISEHNRLYWYRQTLGQGPEFLTYFQNEAQLEKSRLLSDRFSAERPKGSFSTLEIQRTEQGDSAMYLCASSSLVDTQYFGPGTRLTVL.

This chain links TRBV7-8 with TRBJ1-2; unclear D gene. Trimming cost V 3 bases and J 3 bases, with 8 bases left between them. The CDR3 totals 13 residues. Germline V gene lookup returns CDR1 SGHVS and CDR2 FQNEAQ. The CDR3 sequence is CASSFRGYYGYTF. The DNA for the CDR3 is TGTGCCAGCAGCTTCCGAGGCTACTATGGCTACACCTTC. The whole variable domain, filled in from reference TRBV7-8 and TRBJ1-2, reads GAGVSQSPRYKVAKRGQDVALRCDPISGHVSLFWYQQALGQGPEFLTYFQNEAQLDKSGLPSDRFFAERPEGSVSTLKIQRTQQEDSAVYLCASSFRGYYGYTFGSGTRLTVV.

The chain couples TRBV4-3 to TRBJ2-3; D may be TRBD2 (6 bases). Germline CDR1 reads LGHNA; CDR2 reads YSLEER. The CDR3 totals 14 residues. V lost 4 bases to trimming and J lost 8 bases, with 16 bases between them. This CDR3 reads CASSPWLEEGTQYF. Written as DNA, the CDR3 is TGCGCCAGCAGCCCGTGGCTCGAGGAGGGTACGCAGTATTTT.

The chain joins TRBV27 to TRBJ2-3, with 14 nucleotides matching TRBD2. The V gene end was trimmed by 5 bases and the J gene end by 6 bases; junction bases not matched to a gene: 7. CDR1 is MNHEY, CDR2 SMNVEV, per germline (reference sequence). The CDR3 length is 16 residues. Here the CDR3 DNA reads TGTGCCAGCAGTGCCCGACTAGCGGGAGGGCGTGATACGCAGTATTTT. This encodes CASSARLAGGRDTQYF.

The V gene is TRBV4-3, the J gene TRBJ2-7; the D is unclear. This CDR3 is 13 amino acids long. V was pared by 0 bases and J by 7 bases, with 10 bases between. From germline, CDR1 is LGHNA and CDR2 YSLEER. CDR3 region: CASSQDSFREQYF. The DNA of the CDR3 is TGCGCCAGCAGCCAAGATAGCTTTCGGGAGCAGTACTTC.

This clone was picked up a small number of times. The J gene is TRBJ1-2, the V gene TRBV28; possible D gene TRBD1, 6 bases. V was shortened by 6 bases and J by 8 bases, with 25 bases between the two germline ends. CDR3 length: 16 amino acids. The germline V gene encodes CDR1 MDHEN and CDR2 SYDVKM. The CDR3 loop is CASRQEPNRAPRGYTF. The CDR3 DNA reads TGTGCCAGCAGACAGGAACCCAACAGGGCCCCAAGAGGCTACACCTTC.

This clone was recorded once. This rearrangement joins TRBV27 to TRBJ2-7; 7 bases fit TRBD2. There are 14 residues in the CDR3. V lost 0 bases and J lost 7; bases outside the gene matches: 6. The germline V gene encodes CDR1 MNHEY and CDR2 SMNVEV (reference sequence). In nucleotides, the CDR3 is TGTGCCAGCAGTTTATCCCGGACTAGTAGGGAGCAGTACTTC. Its protein is CASSLSRTSREQYF.

This clone is classed as large. This chain uses TRBV21-1 with TRBJ2-1; the table's D call of TRBD2 was not tested on the DNA. TRBV21-1 is noted as a pseudogene. The CDR3 consists of 12 residues. CDR3 DNA: TGTGCCAGCGGGGGGAGCGGGAGTCTGCGGTTCTTC. Its protein product is CASGGSGSLRFF.

On this clone itself: The sample contains more than one DNA sequence encoding this CDR3. This chain uses TRBV7-3 with TRBJ2-1, with D possibly TRBD2 on 6 matching bases. Per germline, CDR1 SGHTA and CDR2 FQGTGA. V shed 5 bases and J shed 2 bases, with 13 bases lying between them. The CDR3 has 15 amino acids. The CDR3: CASSPNSGPYNEQFF. CDR3 bases: TGTGCCAGCAGCCCGAATAGCGGCCCCTACAATGAGCAGTTCTTC. The variable domain in full, completed from reference TRBV7-3 and TRBJ2-1, reads GAGVSQTPSNKVTEKGKYVELRCDPISGHTALYWYRQSLGQGPEFLIYFQGTGAADDSGLPNDRFFAVRPEGSVSTLKIQRTERGDSAVYLCASSPNSGPYNEQFFGPGTRLTVL.

The chain has TRBV5-1 and TRBJ1-1; D not certain. The CDR3 consists of 11 residues. Germline V gene sequence: CDR1 SGHRS, CDR2 YFSETQ. Trimming stripped 3 bases from V and 5 bases from J, with 5 bases between. The CDR3 coding sequence is TGCGCCAGCAGCTCGTATACTGAAGCTTTCTTT. It translates to CASSSYTEAFF.

This clone was seen more than once but under ten times. This sequence joins TRBV10-3 and TRBJ2-3; TRBD2 matches at 12 bases. The CDR3 consists of 14 residues. The V gene's germline CDR1 is ENHRY and CDR2 SYGVKD. V lost 10 bases, J lost 5 bases, and 7 bases stayed unmatched. CDR3 in amino acids: CATRRTSGKDTQYF. In nucleotides, the CDR3 is TGTGCCACCCGGAGGACTAGCGGGAAAGATACGCAGTATTTT.

This clone was picked up a small number of times. The chain uses TRBV13 and TRBJ2-1; 11 bases match TRBD2. The CDR3 consists of 16 residues. The germline V gene has CDR1 PRHDT and CDR2 FYEKMQ (reference sequence). Trimming at V came to 5 bases and at J to 6 bases, leaving 9 bases not matched to a gene. The CDR3 DNA is TGTGCCAGCAGCGTTACTAGCGGGAGAATGAGCAATGAGCAGTTCTTC. This translates into CASSVTSGRMSNEQFF.